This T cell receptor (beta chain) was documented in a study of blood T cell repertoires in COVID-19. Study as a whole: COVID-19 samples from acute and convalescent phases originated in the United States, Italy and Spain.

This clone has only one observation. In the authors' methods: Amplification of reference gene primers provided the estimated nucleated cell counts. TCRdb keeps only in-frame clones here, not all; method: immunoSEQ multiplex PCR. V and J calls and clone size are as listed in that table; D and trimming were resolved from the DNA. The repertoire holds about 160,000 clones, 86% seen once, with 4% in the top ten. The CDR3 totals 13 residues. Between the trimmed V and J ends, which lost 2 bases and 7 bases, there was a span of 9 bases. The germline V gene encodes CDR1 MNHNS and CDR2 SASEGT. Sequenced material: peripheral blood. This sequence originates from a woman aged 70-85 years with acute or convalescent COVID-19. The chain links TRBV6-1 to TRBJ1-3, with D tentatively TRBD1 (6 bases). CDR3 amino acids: CASSEHRDNTIYF. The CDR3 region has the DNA TGTGCCAGCAGTGAACACAGGGATAACACCATATATTTT.